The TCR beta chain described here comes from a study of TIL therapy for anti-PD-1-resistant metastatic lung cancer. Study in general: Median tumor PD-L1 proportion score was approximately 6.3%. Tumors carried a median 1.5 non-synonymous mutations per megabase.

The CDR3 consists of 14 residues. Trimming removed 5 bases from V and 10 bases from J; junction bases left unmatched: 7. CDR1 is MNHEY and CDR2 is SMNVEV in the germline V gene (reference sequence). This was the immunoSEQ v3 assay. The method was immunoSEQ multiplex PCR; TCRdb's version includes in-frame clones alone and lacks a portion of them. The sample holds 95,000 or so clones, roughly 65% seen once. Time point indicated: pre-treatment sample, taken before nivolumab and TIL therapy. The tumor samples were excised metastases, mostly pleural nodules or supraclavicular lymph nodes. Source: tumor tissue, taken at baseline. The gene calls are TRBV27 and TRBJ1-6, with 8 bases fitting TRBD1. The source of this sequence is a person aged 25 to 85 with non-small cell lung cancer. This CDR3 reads CASSKGQGGSPLHF. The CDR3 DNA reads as TGTGCCAGCAGTAAAGGACAGGGTGGATCACCCCTCCACTTT.